This T cell receptor beta chain was sequenced in a study of CD8+ T cells in alopecia areata. Study at large: People stayed on tofacitinib for 6 to 18 months, then stopped the drug for 6 months. General study results and limits: In scalp samples, resident alphabeta T cells of normal skin are also sequenced. Researchers say the link of baseline CD8+ expansion to response remains uncertain, with one nonresponder. Amid tofacitinib therapy, many expanded lesional clones stayed present in scalp and blood.

The treatment denotes: oral pan-JAK inhibitor, 5-10 mg twice daily. The V gene's germline CDR1 is SGHRS and CDR2 YFSETQ. The CDR3 consists of 12 residues. Notes on this clone: Antigen specificity is unknown.

Extraction of RNA preceded its reverse transcription into cDNA, which served as the sequencing template. Profiling relied on immunoSEQ multiplex PCR, and the TCRdb table lists in-frame clones only, not all of them. This sample yields 200,000 to 250,000 clones, of which around two fifths are seen a single time; 0.4% to 0.55% belongs to the top ten. The sequences come from CD4+ T cells sorted from blood, collected between weeks 30 and 35, from a patient treated with tofacitinib. The V gene is TRBV5-1, the J gene TRBJ2-5; possible D gene TRBD2, 5 bases. The closer fit of TRBJ2-7 to the DNA end suggests the J call may be wrong. The TCR was taken from a human donor with alopecia areata. The CDR3 sequence: CASKAGTYEQYF. The CDR3 nucleotides are TGCGCCAGCAAGGCCGGGACCTACGAGCAGTACTTC.